The 23 T cell receptor beta chains presented below share a single source sample, sequenced in a study of PD-1 blockade in classical Hodgkin lymphoma. Exposure to brentuximab vedotin varied, and each patient had relapsed following autologous stem cell transplantation. Profiling relied on immunoSEQ multiplex PCR, and the TCRdb table lists in-frame clones only, not all of them. The sample has some 150,000 clones, about four fifths seen once; the top ten hold 9.2%. The sample consisted of peripheral blood mononuclear cells (PBMCs), taken before the second cycle of nivolumab. The receptors shown here come from a human donor with classical Hodgkin lymphoma.

As DNA, the CDR3 is TGTGCCAGCAGTGAAGAGGCTAGCGGGTCTTGGTACGAGCAGTACTTC. This sequence encodes CASSEEASGSWYEQYF. The chain carries TRBV2 and TRBJ2-7; 8 bases match TRBD2. CDR1 is SNHLY and CDR2 is FYNNEI in the germline V gene. V shed 1 base and J 4 bases; nucleotides not matched to a gene: 9. This CDR3 comprises 16 residues.

The V gene is TRBV13, the J gene TRBJ1-4, with TRBD1 matching over 7 bases. Germline CDR1 reads PRHDT; CDR2 reads FYEKMQ (reference sequence). CDR3 length: 14 residues. The ends lost 4 bases at V and 4 bases at J; junction bases unmatched: 3. CDR3 nucleotides: TGTGCCAGCAGCTCGAGACAGGGTAATGAAAAACTGTTTTTT. Translation: CASSSRQGNEKLFF.

This chain joins TRBV5-6 and TRBJ2-3, with TRBD2 matching over 9 bases. The V gene end was trimmed by 4 bases and the J gene end by 8 bases; junction bases not matched to a gene: 11. CDR3 length equals 15 residues. Germline loops: CDR1 SGHDT, CDR2 YYEEEE. In DNA, the CDR3 is TGTGCCAGCAGCATCCAACTAGCGGGCTGGGCTACGCAGTATTTT. Its protein is CASSIQLAGWATQYF.

The J gene is TRBJ1-1, the V gene TRBV18, with D uncertain. The germline V gene has CDR1 KGHSH and CDR2 LQKENI. The CDR3 consists of 13 residues. Trimming took 2 bases from V and 5 from J, leaving 9 bases between them. The CDR3 DNA reads TGTGCCAGCTCACCAGACCAGAATACTGAAGCTTTCTTT. This encodes CASSPDQNTEAFF.

This clone was recorded only once. The chain employs TRBV28 and TRBJ2-3; 8 bases are shared with TRBD2. The germline V gene encodes CDR1 MDHEN and CDR2 SYDVKM. CDR3 length: 17 residues. With 5 bases clipped from V and 0 bases from J, the junction kept 10 bases outside the gene matches. CDR3 in amino acids: CASSRRFSGTSTDTQYF. In nucleotides, the CDR3 is TGTGCCAGCAGTCGCCGCTTTAGCGGGACTAGCACAGATACGCAGTATTTT.

The V and J genes are TRBV5-6 and TRBJ2-4, with D possibly TRBD1 on 5 matching bases. Trimming removed 2 bases at V and 1 base at J, with 7 bases between. This CDR3 spans 14 amino acids. CDR1 and CDR2 from the germline V gene are SGHDT and YYEEEE. The CDR3 protein is CASSFWGAKNIQYF. CDR3 DNA: TGTGCCAGCAGCTTTTGGGGCGCCAAAAACATTCAGTACTTC.

This clone was found a few times. A junction boundary mismatches the germline segment, possibly from a read error. The chain uses TRBV2 and TRBJ1-6; 10 bases are a match to TRBD1. The CDR3 has 14 residues. Germline V gives CDR1 SNHLY, CDR2 FYNNEI. CDR3 sequence: CASSEDRGQSPLHF. The DNA of the CDR3 is TGTGCCAGCAGCGAAGACAGGGGGCAATCACCCCTCCACTTT.

In its sample, this clone was seen a few times. The chain links TRBV9 to TRBJ1-2; a weak D match, TRBD1 (5 bases). The CDR3 loop spans 16 amino acids. The ends were cut back, 0 bases at V and 2 bases at J, with 14 bases in the middle. CDR1 SGDLS and CDR2 YYNGEE come from the germline V gene. This chain's CDR3 is CASSVVPTDSNYGYTF. The CDR3 bases are TGTGCCAGCAGCGTAGTCCCAACTGACAGCAACTATGGCTACACCTTC.

The chain joins TRBV6-6 to TRBJ1-6; D unresolved. V shed 5 bases and J shed 0 bases, with 8 bases lying between them. Looked up from germline, CDR1 is MNHNY and CDR2 is SVGAGI (reference sequence). The CDR3 runs 15 residues. This CDR3 is CASSTASSYNSPLHF. CDR3 DNA: TGTGCCAGCAGTACTGCGAGCTCCTATAATTCACCCCTCCACTTT.

The chain recombines TRBV18 with TRBJ2-1; 7 nucleotides agree with TRBD2. Germline V lookup: CDR1 KGHSH, CDR2 LQKENI. The trim removed 6 bases at V and 8 bases at J, leaving 4 bases unmatched. CDR3 length: 12 amino acids. CDR3 DNA: TGTGCCAGCTCGGGACGGGGGGATGAGCAGTTCTTC. It encodes CASSGRGDEQFF.

This sequence joins TRBV18 and TRBJ2-7; D may be TRBD2 (6 bases). Germline V gene data show CDR1 as KGHSH and CDR2 as LQKENI. Deletions cut 3 bases from V and 5 bases from J, with 14 bases between. This CDR3 contains 14 residues. The CDR3 coding sequence is TGTGCCAGCTCACCCCAGGCCAGGGAGGACGAGCAGTACTTC. Its translation is CASSPQAREDEQYF.

This clone was recorded once. The chain employs TRBV29-1 and TRBJ2-5; 7 bases line up with TRBD2. The J call is uncertain, as TRBJ2-7 better fits the DNA end. Per the germline V gene, CDR1 is SQVTM and CDR2 is ANQGSEA. CDR3 length equals 15 residues. The CDR3: CSVEVRGDYNYEQYF. CDR3 in DNA: TGCAGCGTTGAAGTGCGAGGGGACTACAATTACGAGCAGTACTTC.

This chain joins TRBV11-2 and TRBJ1-3; D might be TRBD1 (5 bases). The CDR3 contains 19 residues. Germline V gene lookup returns CDR1 SGHAT and CDR2 FQNNGV. The V gene lost 5 bases and the J gene lost 1 base, with 24 bases spanning the gap. CDR3 loop: CASSRKGLKVPYSGNTIYF. The CDR3 DNA reads as TGTGCCAGCAGCAGAAAGGGACTGAAGGTACCATATTCTGGAAACACCATATATTTT.

This clone came up a few times. The identical CDR3 is also encoded by other nucleotide sequences in the sample. The chain uses TRBV9 and TRBJ2-5; the D gene is possibly TRBD1 (7 bases). Trimming left V 1 base short and J 5 bases short, with 15 bases between. This CDR3 region has 15 residues. Germline V CDR1 and CDR2: SGDLS, YYNGEE. The CDR3 sequence: CASSVLAGGPETQYF. CDR3 nucleotide sequence: TGTGCCAGCAGCGTATTGGCAGGGGGGCCCGAGACCCAGTACTTC.

The V gene is TRBV10-3, the J gene TRBJ2-7; D perhaps matches TRBD1 (6 bases). CDR1 and CDR2 from the germline V gene are ENHRY and SYGVKD. V was trimmed by 3 bases and J by 2 bases, leaving 8 bases between them. The CDR3 loop spans 13 amino acids. The CDR3, as DNA: TGTGCCATCAGTGAAAGGGACACCTACGAGCAGTACTTC. Amino acids: CAISERDTYEQYF.

The gene calls are TRBV29-1 and TRBJ1-1; D unresolved. CDR3 length: 18 amino acids. Trimming took off 6 bases at V and 0 bases at J, with 26 bases between the two ends. CDR1 SQVTM and CDR2 ANQGSEA come from the germline V gene. The DNA of the CDR3 is TGCAGCGTCGCCAAAGGAGTAATACAGAGAAGCATGAACACTGAAGCTTTCTTT. Translation: CSVAKGVIQRSMNTEAFF.

The chain uses TRBV13 and TRBJ1-1; perhaps TRBD1 as D (6 bases). The CDR3 contains 17 residues. CDR1 and CDR2 from the germline V gene are PRHDT and FYEKMQ (reference sequence). Trimming left V 1 base short and J 1 base short, with 16 bases between. CDR3 DNA: TGTGCCAGCAGCTTAGTAGGGGAGTGGGACACGAACACTGAAGCTTTCTTT. This encodes CASSLVGEWDTNTEAFF.

The rearrangement uses TRBV6-1 and TRBJ2-3, with D possibly TRBD2 on 6 matching bases. The V gene lost 3 bases and the J gene lost 1 base, with 8 bases spanning the gap. Per the germline V gene, CDR1 is MNHNS and CDR2 is SASEGT. The CDR3 is made up of 14 amino acids. The CDR3 DNA reads TGTGCCAGCAGTGAGGAGCGGGGCACAGATACGCAGTATTTT. Its translation is CASSEERGTDTQYF.

Only a few counts were recorded for this clone. V usage is TRBV4-2 and J usage is TRBJ2-3; 13 positions agree with TRBD2. The CDR3 has 18 amino acids. V lost 4 bases to trimming and J lost 0 bases; unmatched junction nucleotides: 7. Looked up from germline, CDR1 is LGHNA and CDR2 is YNFKEQ. This CDR3 reads CASSRGTSGMDSTDTQYF. The DNA for the CDR3 is TGTGCCAGCAGCCGCGGGACTAGCGGGATGGATAGCACAGATACGCAGTATTTT.

The chain is built from TRBV7-9 and TRBJ1-3, with D unclear. The germline V gene encodes CDR1 SEHNR and CDR2 FQNEAQ (reference sequence). The V end lost 8 bases, the J end lost 8 bases, and 10 bases lay between the germline ends. The CDR3 consists of 11 residues. This CDR3 reads CASGYIDTIYF. The CDR3 DNA sequence: TGTGCCAGCGGATATATTGACACCATATATTTT.

This sequence joins TRBV19 and TRBJ2-5; D might be TRBD2 (6 bases). CDR1 LNHDA and CDR2 SQIVND come from the germline V gene (reference sequence). Trimming pared 3 bases from V and 2 bases from J, leaving 10 bases between. The CDR3 is 14 amino acids. The CDR3 reads CASSMVLAQETQYF. CDR3 DNA: TGTGCCAGTAGTATGGTCCTAGCGCAAGAGACCCAGTACTTC.

This clone is a singleton in its sample. The V and J genes are TRBV18 and TRBJ2-2; TRBD1 agrees at 7 bases. With 4 bases clipped from V and 3 bases from J, the junction kept 5 bases outside the gene matches. The V gene's germline CDR1 is KGHSH and CDR2 LQKENI. This CDR3 is built from 15 residues. CDR3 nucleotides: TGTGCCAGCTCACTACGTCAGGGGGACACCGGGGAGCTGTTTTTT. Translation gives CASSLRQGDTGELFF.

The genes are TRBV28 and TRBJ2-7; 10 bases match TRBD2. Germline CDR1 MDHEN, CDR2 SYDVKM. Losses at the gene ends were 3 bases for V and 2 bases for J; bases not matched to a gene: 4. The CDR3 runs 15 residues. This chain's CDR3 is CASSFLAGETYEQYF. The CDR3 DNA follows: TGTGCCAGCAGTTTTCTAGCGGGAGAAACCTACGAGCAGTACTTC.